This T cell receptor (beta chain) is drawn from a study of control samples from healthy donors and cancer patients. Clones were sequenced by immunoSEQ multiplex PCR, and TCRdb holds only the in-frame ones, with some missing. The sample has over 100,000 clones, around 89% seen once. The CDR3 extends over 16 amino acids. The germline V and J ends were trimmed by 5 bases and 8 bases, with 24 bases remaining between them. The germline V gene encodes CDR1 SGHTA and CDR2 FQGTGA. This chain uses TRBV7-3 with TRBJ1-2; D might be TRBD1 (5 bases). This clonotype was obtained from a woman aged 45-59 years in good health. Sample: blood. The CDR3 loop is CASSRHPLTGTIGYTF. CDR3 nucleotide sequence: TGTGCCAGCAGCCGTCATCCCCTTACAGGTACTATCGGCTACACCTTC. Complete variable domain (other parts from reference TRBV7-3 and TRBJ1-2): GAGVSQTPSNKVTEKGKYVELRCDPISGHTALYWYRQSLGQGPEFLIYFQGTGAADDSGLPNDRFFAVRPEGSVSTLKIQRTERGDSAVYLCASSRHPLTGTIGYTFGSGTRLTVV.